These 14 T cell receptor beta chains were all obtained from the same sample, sequenced in a study of T cells after posttransplantation cyclophosphamide. Assay: immunoSEQ multiplex PCR; the TCRdb copy retains only in-frame clones and omits some. This sample comprises over 45,000 clones, none seen once only. The sequenced sample was PBMCs. These TCRs come from a man aged 40-49 years in good health, CMV-negative, and a related stem cell transplant donor.

The chain recombines TRBV6-6 with TRBJ1-1, with D unresolved. V lost 5 bases and J 7 bases, leaving 8 bases between the germline ends. CDR3 length equals 11 residues. Germline V CDR1 and CDR2: MNHNY, SVGAGI (reference sequence). The CDR3 sequence: CASSDEFEAFF. Written as DNA, the CDR3 is TGTGCCAGCAGTGATGAGTTTGAAGCTTTCTTT.

Many counts were recorded for this clone. The J gene is TRBJ1-4, the V gene TRBV9, with D maybe TRBD1 (6 bases). The CDR3 sequence is 15 residues long. CDR1 is SGDLS and CDR2 is YYNGEE in the germline V gene. V lost 0 bases to trimming and J lost 7 bases, with 13 bases between them. The CDR3 coding sequence is TGTGCCAGCAGCGTAGGGGCAGGGGCCGGTGAAAAACTGTTTTTT. This gives the protein CASSVGAGAGEKLFF.

In this sample, this clone turned up many times. V and J are TRBV4-1 and TRBJ2-1, with D possibly matching TRBD2 (7 bases). The CDR3 sequence is 16 residues long. CDR1 and CDR2 (germline): MGHRA, YSYEKL. Between the trimmed V and J ends, which lost 4 bases and 3 bases, there was a span of 16 bases. The CDR3 spells CASSREGEGGYNEQFF. CDR3 bases: TGCGCCAGCAGCCGGGAGGGGGAGGGGGGCTACAATGAGCAGTTCTTC.

In this sample, this clone turned up many times. V and J are TRBV7-3 and TRBJ2-1; 10 nucleotides align to TRBD2. In germline, CDR1 is SGHTA, CDR2 FQGTGA. V was pared by 3 bases and J by 6 bases, with 5 bases of the junction left unmatched. This CDR3 has 15 amino acids. The CDR3 spells CASSLRTSGFNEQFF. In nucleotides, the CDR3 is TGTGCCAGCAGCTTGCGGACTAGCGGTTTCAATGAGCAGTTCTTC.

This clone was recorded at least ten times. The chain joins TRBV7-9 to TRBJ1-2, with 9 bases lining up with TRBD1. The CDR3 runs 15 residues. Germline assignment: CDR1 SEHNR and CDR2 FQNEAQ (reference sequence). V dropped 1 base and J dropped 2; count of bases not matched to a gene: 2. This CDR3 reads CASSLGTGANYGYTF. As DNA, the CDR3 is TGTGCCAGCAGCTTAGGGACAGGGGCGAACTATGGCTACACCTTC.

This clone was counted ten times or more. The chain has TRBV7-2 and TRBJ2-7; 11 bases fit TRBD2. The CDR3 is 15 residues long. Trimming cost V 5 bases and J 2 bases; bases outside gene matches: 5. CDR1 and CDR2 (germline): SGHTA, FQGNSA. The CDR3, as DNA: TGTGCCAGCAGCCCCGAGACTAGCGGGACCTACGAGCAGTACTTC. Amino acids: CASSPETSGTYEQYF.

This clone occurred many times. The V call is TRBV5-5, the J call TRBJ2-7, with 13 bases aligning to TRBD2. Trimming took 4 bases from V and 4 from J; bases not matched to a gene: 8. The CDR3 runs 16 residues. Germline V gene lookup returns CDR1 SGHKS and CDR2 YYEKEE (reference sequence). In nucleotides, the CDR3 is TGTGCCAGCAGCCCCAGACTAGCGGGAGGAACTTACGAGCAGTACTTC. Translating it yields CASSPRLAGGTYEQYF.

This clone was picked up many times. The chain recombines TRBV10-3 with TRBJ2-7; TRBD1 is a possible D gene (6 bases). Trimming left V 2 bases short and J 4 bases short, with 9 bases between. CDR1 is ENHRY, CDR2 SYGVKD, per germline. The CDR3 consists of 13 residues. CDR3 in amino acids: CAISEPDRYEQYF. As DNA, the CDR3 is TGTGCCATCAGTGAGCCCGACAGGTACGAGCAGTACTTC.

This clone was counted ten times or more. V usage is TRBV7-2 and J usage is TRBJ2-3, with TRBD2 matching 9 bases. Germline V gene lookup returns CDR1 SGHTA and CDR2 FQGNSA. Trimming removed 7 bases from V and 5 bases from J; junction bases left unmatched: 10. The CDR3 contains 15 residues. In DNA, the CDR3 is TGTGCCAGCACCCTAGCGGGGAGGGCCGGAGATACGCAGTATTTT. Its protein is CASTLAGRAGDTQYF. Complete variable domain (other parts from reference TRBV7-2 and TRBJ2-3): GAGVSQSPSNKVTEKGKDVELRCDPISGHTALYWYRQSLGQGLEFLIYFQGNSAPDKSGLPSDRFSAERTGGSVSTLTIQRTQQEDSAVYLCASTLAGRAGDTQYFGPGTRLTVL.

This clone has more than one count but fewer than ten. The chain couples TRBV30 to TRBJ2-1; TRBD2 matches at 13 bases. The trim removed 0 bases at V and 4 bases at J, leaving 15 bases unmatched. The CDR3 is 20 residues long. Looked up from germline, CDR1 is GTSNPN and CDR2 is SVGIG (reference sequence). DNA for the CDR3: TGTGCCTGGAGTGTCAAGGAGGGGACTAGCGGGAATTTTTATTACAATGAGCAGTTCTTC. Translation gives CAWSVKEGTSGNFYYNEQFF.

This clone appeared many times. The chain has TRBV4-3 and TRBJ2-3; TRBD2 agrees at 7 bases. This CDR3 spans 18 amino acids. Trimming at V came to 0 bases and at J to 2 bases, leaving 11 bases not matched to a gene. Looked up from germline, CDR1 is LGHNA and CDR2 is YSLEER. CDR3 nucleotide sequence: TGCGCCAGCAGCCAAGATATAACCGCTAGCGGATACACAGATACGCAGTATTTT. Translating it yields CASSQDITASGYTDTQYF.

This clone was detected ten times or more. The chain employs TRBV28 and TRBJ2-5; D is perhaps TRBD1 (5 bases). The germline V gene has CDR1 MDHEN and CDR2 SYDVKM. There are 16 residues in the CDR3. Trimming stripped 5 bases from V and 6 bases from J, with 22 bases between. CDR3 nucleotide sequence: TGTGCCAGCAGTCCCCAGGGTAGCCCCGTCACGAAGACCCAGTACTTC. Protein: CASSPQGSPVTKTQYF.

This clone was detected many times. The rearrangement links TRBV2 to TRBJ2-5, with D tentatively TRBD1 (5 bases). This CDR3 has 16 amino acids. Germline lookup yields CDR1 SNHLY and CDR2 FYNNEI. The germline V and J ends were trimmed by 0 bases and 5 bases, with 16 bases remaining between them. CDR3 sequence reads: CASSEAPRVTTETQYF. The CDR3 nucleotides are TGTGCCAGCAGTGAAGCTCCCAGGGTAACCACCGAGACCCAGTACTTC.

This clone occurred many times. The CDR3 loop is CASSEDTSGRIEGEQFF. CDR3 bases: TGTGCCAGCAGTGAAGACACTAGCGGGAGAATAGAGGGGGAGCAGTTCTTC. The chain links TRBV25-1 to TRBJ2-1, with 11 bases lining up with TRBD2. J was trimmed by 10 bases and V by 2 bases; bases with no gene match: 13. Germline CDR1 is MGHDK and CDR2 is SYGVNS. CDR3 length: 17 amino acids.